In its sample, the clone carrying this TCR beta chain was seen a few times. Its antigen is undetermined. Generated by immunoSEQ multiplex PCR, the TCRdb table keeps only in-frame clones and is missing some. The profile shows some 150,000 clones, about 82% of them singletons. This sample stems from a study of T cell responses to AZD1222 COVID-19 vaccine. Findings of the study overall: Repertoire collection took place solely once the T cell response had peaked. With two AZD1222 doses given, Spike-specific TCR breadth and depth both rose.

Germline V lookup: CDR1 SGHAT, CDR2 FQNNGV. With 8 bases removed from V and 9 bases from J, the gap between germline ends came to 11 bases. This CDR3 has 11 amino acids. The chain carries TRBV11-2 and TRBJ2-1, with D possibly being TRBD1 (5 bases). The sample consisted of peripheral blood, taken 28 days after the second AZD1222 dose. The TCR was taken from an adult who received the AZD1222 COVID-19 vaccine. This chain's CDR3 is CASVWGGEQFF. The CDR3 region has the DNA TGTGCCAGCGTGTGGGGCGGTGAGCAGTTCTTC.